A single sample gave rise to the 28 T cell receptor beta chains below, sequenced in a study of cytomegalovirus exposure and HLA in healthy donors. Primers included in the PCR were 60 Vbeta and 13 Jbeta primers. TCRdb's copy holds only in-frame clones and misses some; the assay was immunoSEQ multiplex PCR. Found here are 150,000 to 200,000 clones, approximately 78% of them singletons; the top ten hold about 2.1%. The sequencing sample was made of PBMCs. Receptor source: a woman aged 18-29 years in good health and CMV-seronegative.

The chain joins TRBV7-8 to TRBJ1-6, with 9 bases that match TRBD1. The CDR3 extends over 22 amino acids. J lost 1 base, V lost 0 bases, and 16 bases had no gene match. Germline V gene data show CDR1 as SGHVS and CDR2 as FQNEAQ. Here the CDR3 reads CASSLASKTGTGYISYNSPLHF. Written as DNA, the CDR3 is TGTGCCAGCAGCTTAGCCTCTAAGACCGGGACAGGGTATATTTCCTATAATTCACCCCTCCACTTT.

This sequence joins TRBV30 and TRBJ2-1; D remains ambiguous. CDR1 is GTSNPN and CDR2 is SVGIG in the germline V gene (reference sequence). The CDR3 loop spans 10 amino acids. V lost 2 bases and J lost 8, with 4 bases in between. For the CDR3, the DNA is TGTGCCTGGAGTCTCGATGAGCAGTTCTTC. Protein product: CAWSLDEQFF. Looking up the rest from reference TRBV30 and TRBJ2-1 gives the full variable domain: SQTIHQWPATLVQPVGSPLSLECTVEGTSNPNLYWYRQAAGRGLQLLFYSVGIGQISSEVPQNLSASRPQDRQFILSSKKLLLSDSGFYLCAWSLDEQFFGPGTRLTVL.

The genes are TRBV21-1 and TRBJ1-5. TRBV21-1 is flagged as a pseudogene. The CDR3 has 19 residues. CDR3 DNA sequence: TGTGCCAGCAGCAAAGAGAATGCGGGGGGGCCGTATAGCAATCAGCCCCAGCATTTT. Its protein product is CASSKENAGGPYSNQPQHF.

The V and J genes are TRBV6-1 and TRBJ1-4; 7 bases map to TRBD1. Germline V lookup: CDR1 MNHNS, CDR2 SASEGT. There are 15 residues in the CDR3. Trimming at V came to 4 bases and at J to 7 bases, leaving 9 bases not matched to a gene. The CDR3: CASSVTGVLSEKLFF. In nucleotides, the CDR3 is TGTGCCAGCAGTGTAACAGGGGTATTGAGTGAAAAACTGTTTTTT.

The CDR3 nucleotides read TGTGCCAGCAGCGCTAGCGGCTATAGCACAGATACGCAGTATTTT. Residues: CASSASGYSTDTQYF. The chain joins TRBV6-5 to TRBJ2-3; 7 bases map to TRBD2. Trimming took 6 bases from V and 0 from J; bases not matched to a gene: 6. There are 15 residues in the CDR3. The germline V gene encodes CDR1 MNHEY and CDR2 SVGAGI.

The CDR3 loop reads CASTSPRVHYGYTF. Written as DNA, the CDR3 is TGTGCCAGTACTTCCCCCAGGGTCCACTATGGCTACACCTTC. The chain carries TRBV19 and TRBJ1-2, with D perhaps TRBD1 (5 bases). The CDR3 is 14 amino acids. Germline CDR1 reads LNHDA; CDR2 reads SQIVND (reference sequence). V gave up 7 bases and J gave up 3 bases, with 15 bases separating them.

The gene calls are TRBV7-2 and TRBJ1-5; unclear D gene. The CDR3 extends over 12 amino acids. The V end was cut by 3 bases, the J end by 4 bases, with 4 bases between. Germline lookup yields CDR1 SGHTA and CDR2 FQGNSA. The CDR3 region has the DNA TGTGCCAGCAGCTTTCGGAATCAGCCCCAGCATTTT. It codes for CASSFRNQPQHF.

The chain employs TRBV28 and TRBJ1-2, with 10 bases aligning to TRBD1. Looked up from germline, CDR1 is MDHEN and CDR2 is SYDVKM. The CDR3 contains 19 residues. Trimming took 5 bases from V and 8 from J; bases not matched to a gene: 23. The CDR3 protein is CASSPVGGVTGGGERGYTF. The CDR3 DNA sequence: TGTGCCAGCAGTCCCGTCGGGGGGGTGACAGGGGGCGGTGAGAGGGGCTACACCTTC.

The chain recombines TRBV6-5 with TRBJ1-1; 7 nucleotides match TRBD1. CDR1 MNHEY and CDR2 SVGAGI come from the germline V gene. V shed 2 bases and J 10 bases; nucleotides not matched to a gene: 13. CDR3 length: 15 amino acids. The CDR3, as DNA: TGTGCCAGCAGTTACCAGCGAACAGGGGAAGGGACAGCTTTCTTT. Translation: CASSYQRTGEGTAFF.

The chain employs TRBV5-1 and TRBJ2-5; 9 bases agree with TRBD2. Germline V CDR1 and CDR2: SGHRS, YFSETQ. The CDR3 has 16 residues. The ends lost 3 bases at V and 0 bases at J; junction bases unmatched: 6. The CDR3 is CASSSLAGDHQETQYF. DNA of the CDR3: TGCGCCAGCAGCTCACTAGCGGGCGACCACCAAGAGACCCAGTACTTC.

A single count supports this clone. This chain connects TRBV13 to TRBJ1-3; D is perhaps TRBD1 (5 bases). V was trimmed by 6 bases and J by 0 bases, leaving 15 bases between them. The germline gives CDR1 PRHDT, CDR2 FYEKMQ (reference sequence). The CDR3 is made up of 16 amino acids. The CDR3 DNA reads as TGTGCCAGCAGGAGAGAAAGAACAGGCTCTGGAAACACCATATATTTT. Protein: CASRRERTGSGNTIYF.

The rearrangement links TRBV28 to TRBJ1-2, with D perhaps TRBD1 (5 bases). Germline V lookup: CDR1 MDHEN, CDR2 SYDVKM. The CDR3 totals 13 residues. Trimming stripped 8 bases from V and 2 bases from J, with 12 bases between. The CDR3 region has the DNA TGTGCCAGCGGCGGGGGGGGGAACTATGGCTACACCTTC. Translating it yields CASGGGGNYGYTF.

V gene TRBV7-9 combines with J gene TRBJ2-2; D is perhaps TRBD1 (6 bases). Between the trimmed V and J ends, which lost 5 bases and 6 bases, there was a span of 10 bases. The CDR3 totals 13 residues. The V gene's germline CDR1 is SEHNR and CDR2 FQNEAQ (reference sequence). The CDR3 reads CASSPAGAGELFF. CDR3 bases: TGTGCCAGCAGCCCCGCAGGGGCCGGGGAGCTGTTTTTT.

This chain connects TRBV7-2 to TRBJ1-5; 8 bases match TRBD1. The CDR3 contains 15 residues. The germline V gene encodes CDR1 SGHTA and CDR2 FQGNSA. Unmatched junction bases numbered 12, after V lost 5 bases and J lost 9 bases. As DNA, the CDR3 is TGTGCCAGCAGCCAAAGGCCAGGGGGCTTAGGGCCCCAGCATTTT. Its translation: CASSQRPGGLGPQHF.

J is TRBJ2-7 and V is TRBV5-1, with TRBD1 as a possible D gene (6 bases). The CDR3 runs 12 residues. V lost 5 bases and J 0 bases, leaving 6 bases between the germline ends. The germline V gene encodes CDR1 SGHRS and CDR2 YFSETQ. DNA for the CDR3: TGCGCCAGCAGGGACAGCTCCTACGAGCAGTACTTC. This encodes CASRDSSYEQYF.

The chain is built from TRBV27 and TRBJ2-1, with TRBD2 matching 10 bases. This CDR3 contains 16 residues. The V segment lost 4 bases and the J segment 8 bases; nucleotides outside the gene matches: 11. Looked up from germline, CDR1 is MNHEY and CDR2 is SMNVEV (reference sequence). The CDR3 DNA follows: TGTGCCAGCAGTTCCCGTCCTAGCGGGAGTTTGGATGAGCAGTTCTTC. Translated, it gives CASSSRPSGSLDEQFF.

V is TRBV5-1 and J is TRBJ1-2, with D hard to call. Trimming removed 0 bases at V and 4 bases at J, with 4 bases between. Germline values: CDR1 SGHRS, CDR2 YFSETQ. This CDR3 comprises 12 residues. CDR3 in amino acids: CASSLDSYGYTF. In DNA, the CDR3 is TGCGCCAGCAGCTTGGACAGCTATGGCTACACCTTC.

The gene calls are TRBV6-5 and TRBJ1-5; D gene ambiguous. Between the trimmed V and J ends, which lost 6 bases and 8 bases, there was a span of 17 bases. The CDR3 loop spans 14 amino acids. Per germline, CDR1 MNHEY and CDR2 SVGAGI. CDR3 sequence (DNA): TGTGCCAGCAGGCGATCGGGTTCCGGGGAGCCCCAGCATTTT. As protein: CASRRSGSGEPQHF.

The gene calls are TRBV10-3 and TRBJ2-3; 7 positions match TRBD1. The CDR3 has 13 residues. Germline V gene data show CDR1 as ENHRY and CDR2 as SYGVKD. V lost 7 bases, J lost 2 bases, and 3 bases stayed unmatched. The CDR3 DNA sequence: TGTGCCATCATGGGGACAGACACAGATACGCAGTATTTT. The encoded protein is CAIMGTDTDTQYF.

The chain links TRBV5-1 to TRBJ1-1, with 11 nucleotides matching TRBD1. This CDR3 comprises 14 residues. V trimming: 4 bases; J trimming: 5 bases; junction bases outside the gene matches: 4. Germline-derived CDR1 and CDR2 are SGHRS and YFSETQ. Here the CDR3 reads CASSGTGGGTEAFF. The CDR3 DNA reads TGCGCCAGCAGCGGGACAGGGGGAGGAACTGAAGCTTTCTTT.

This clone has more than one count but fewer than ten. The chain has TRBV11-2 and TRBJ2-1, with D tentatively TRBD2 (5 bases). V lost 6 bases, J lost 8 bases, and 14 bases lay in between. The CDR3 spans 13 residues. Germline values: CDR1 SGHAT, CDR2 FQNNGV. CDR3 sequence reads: CASRRLFSHEQFF. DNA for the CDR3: TGTGCCAGCAGACGACTATTTAGTCATGAGCAGTTCTTC.

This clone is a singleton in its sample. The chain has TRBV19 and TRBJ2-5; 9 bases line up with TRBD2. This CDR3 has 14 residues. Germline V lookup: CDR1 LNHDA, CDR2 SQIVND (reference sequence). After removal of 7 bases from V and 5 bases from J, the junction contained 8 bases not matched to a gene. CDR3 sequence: CASTATSGGETQYF. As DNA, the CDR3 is TGTGCCAGTACCGCGACTAGCGGAGGGGAGACCCAGTACTTC.

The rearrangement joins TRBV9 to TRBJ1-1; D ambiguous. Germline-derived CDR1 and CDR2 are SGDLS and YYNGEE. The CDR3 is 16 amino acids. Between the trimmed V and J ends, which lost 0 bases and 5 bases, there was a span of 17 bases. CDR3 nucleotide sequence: TGTGCCAGCAGCGTAGCCGCGAGTGCGGGCAGGACTGAAGCTTTCTTT. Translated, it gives CASSVAASAGRTEAFF.

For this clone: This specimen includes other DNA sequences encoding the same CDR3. The CDR3: CASSIWDSANTDTQYF. Here the CDR3 DNA reads TGTGCCAGCAGTATCTGGGACTCCGCTAACACAGATACGCAGTATTTT. This chain uses TRBV28 with TRBJ2-3, with D perhaps matching TRBD2 (6 bases). Trimming removed 5 bases from V and 2 bases from J, with 17 bases in between. CDR1 and CDR2 (germline): MDHEN, SYDVKM. The CDR3 runs 16 residues. The variable domain in full, with the rest retrieved from reference TRBV28 and TRBJ2-3, is DVKVTQSSRYLVKRTGEKVFLECVQDMDHENMFWYRQDPGLGLRLIYFSYDVKMKEKGDIPEGYSVSREKKERFSLILESASTNQTSMYLCASSIWDSANTDTQYFGPGTRLTVL.

In DNA form, the CDR3 reads TGTGCCAGCAGCCCGTCAGGGGGAAACACCATATATTTT. It yields the protein CASSPSGGNTIYF. The rearrangement links TRBV7-9 to TRBJ1-3; weak D call: TRBD1 (5 bases). The germline CDR1 and CDR2 sequences are SEHNR and FQNEAQ (reference sequence). V gave up 5 bases and J gave up 4 bases, with 9 bases separating them. The CDR3 runs 13 residues.

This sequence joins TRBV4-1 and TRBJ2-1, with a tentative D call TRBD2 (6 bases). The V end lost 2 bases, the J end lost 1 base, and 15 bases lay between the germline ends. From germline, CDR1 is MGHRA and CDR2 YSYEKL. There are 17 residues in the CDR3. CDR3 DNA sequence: TGCGCCAGCAGCCAATCCCCTAGCGAAAGTTCCTACAATGAGCAGTTCTTC. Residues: CASSQSPSESSYNEQFF.

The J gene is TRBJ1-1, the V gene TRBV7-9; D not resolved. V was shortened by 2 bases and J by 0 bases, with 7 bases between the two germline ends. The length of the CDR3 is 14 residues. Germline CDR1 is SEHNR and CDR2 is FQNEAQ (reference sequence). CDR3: CASSLLQMNTEAFF. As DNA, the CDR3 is TGTGCCAGCAGCTTACTTCAGATGAACACTGAAGCTTTCTTT.

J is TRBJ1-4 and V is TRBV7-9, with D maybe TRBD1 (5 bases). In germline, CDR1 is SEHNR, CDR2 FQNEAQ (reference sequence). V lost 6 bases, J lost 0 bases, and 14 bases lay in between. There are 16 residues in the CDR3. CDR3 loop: CASSPQGIATNEKLFF. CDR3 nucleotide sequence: TGTGCCAGCAGTCCCCAGGGTATTGCAACTAATGAAAAACTGTTTTTT.